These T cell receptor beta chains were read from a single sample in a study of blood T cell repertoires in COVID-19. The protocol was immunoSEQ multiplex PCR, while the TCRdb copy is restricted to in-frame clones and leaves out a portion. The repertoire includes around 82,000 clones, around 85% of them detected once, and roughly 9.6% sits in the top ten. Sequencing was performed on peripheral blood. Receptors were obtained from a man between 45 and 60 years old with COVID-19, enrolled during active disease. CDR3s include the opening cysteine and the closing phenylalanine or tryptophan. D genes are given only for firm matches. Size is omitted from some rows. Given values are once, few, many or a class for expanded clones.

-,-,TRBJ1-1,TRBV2,TGTGCCAGCAGGCCTGCCTGGGGAGAAATGAACACTGAATCTTTCTTT,CASRPAWGEMNTESFF
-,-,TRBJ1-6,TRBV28,TGTGCCAGCAGTTCGTTAGTTGGGAGACTTCTTGTGCGGACCCTCCACTTT,CASSSLVGRLLVRTLHF
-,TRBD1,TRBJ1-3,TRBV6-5,TGTGCCTGTGCTGAGGACAGGGCTGGAAACACCATATATTTT,CACAEDRAGNTIYF
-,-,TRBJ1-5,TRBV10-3,TGTGCCATCAGTGAAGGCAGGGCCCAGCATTTT,CAISEGRAQHF
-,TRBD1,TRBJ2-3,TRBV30,TGTGCCTGGAGGACTGGACAGGGGGCGGCAGATACGCAGTATTTT,CAWRTGQGAADTQYF
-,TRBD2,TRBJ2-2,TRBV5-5,TGTGCCAGCAGCGTCATAGCGGGAGGGCCTGTCGGGGAGCTGTTTTTT,CASSVIAGGPVGELFF
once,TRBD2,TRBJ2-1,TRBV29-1,TGCAGCGTTGAAGGGACTAGCGGGAGGAGCTCCTACAATGAGCAGTTCTTC,CSVEGTSGRSSYNEQFF
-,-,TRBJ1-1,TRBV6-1,TGTGCCAGCAGTGAGCGGTTCAACACTGAAGCTTTCTTT,CASSERFNTEAFF
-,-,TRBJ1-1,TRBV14,TGTGCCAGCAGCCGGGGCAGCCAGAACACTGAAGCTTTCTTT,CASSRGSQNTEAFF
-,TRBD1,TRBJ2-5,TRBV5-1,TGCGCCAGCAGCTTGGGGCTCCGTGGACAGGGGATCCGGGGTTGGGAGACCCAGTACTTC,CASSLGLRGQGIRGWETQYF
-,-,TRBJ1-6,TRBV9,TGTGCCAGCAGCTTCGGGGTAGATAATTCACCCCTCCACTTT,CASSFGVDNSPLHF
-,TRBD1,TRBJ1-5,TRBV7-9,TGTGCCAGCAGCTCTACAGGGGGTAGCAATCAGCCCCAGCATTTT,CASSSTGGSNQPQHF
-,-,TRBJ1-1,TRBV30,TGTGCCTGGAGGGACAGCTTGAACACTGAAGCTTTCTTT,CAWRDSLNTEAFF
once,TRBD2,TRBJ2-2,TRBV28,TGTGCCAGCAATTCGGGACTAGCGGGAGGATACACCGGGGAGCTGTTTTTT,CASNSGLAGGYTGELFF
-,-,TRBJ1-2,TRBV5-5,TGTGCCAGCAGCTCCGCGGGGTCTTTCTATGGCTACACCTTC,CASSSAGSFYGYTF
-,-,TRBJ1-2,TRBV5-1,TGCGCCAGCAGCTTAGGGGACACCGATAACTATGGCTACACCTTC,CASSLGDTDNYGYTF
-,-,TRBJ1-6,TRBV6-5,TGTGCCAGCGGACAGATAAATTCACCCCTCCACTTT,CASGQINSPLHF
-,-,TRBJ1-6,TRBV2,TGTGCCAGCAGTGAAGCGGGTCGGGGGTTCAGCCTCCACTTT,CASSEAGRGFSLHF
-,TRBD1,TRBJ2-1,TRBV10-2,TGCGCCAGCAGGACGACAGGGGCGAGTGAGCAGTTCTTC,CASRTTGASEQFF
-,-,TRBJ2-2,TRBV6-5,TGTGCCAGCATTAACAGGGAAATCCGGGAGCTGTTTTTT,CASINREIRELFF
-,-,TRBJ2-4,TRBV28,TGTGCCAGCACCCCTGGGGGCGAAAACATTCAGTACTTC,CASTPGGENIQYF
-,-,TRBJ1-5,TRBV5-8,TGTGCCAGCAGCTTACTGTTTGGGACATCCAGCAATCAGCCCCAGCATTTT,CASSLLFGTSSNQPQHF
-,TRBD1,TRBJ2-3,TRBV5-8,TGTGCCAGCAGCCACAGGGGTGATACGCAGTATTTT,CASSHRGDTQYF
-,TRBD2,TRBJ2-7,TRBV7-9,TGTGCCAGCAGTCCGACTAGCGGAGACGAGCAGTACTTC,CASSPTSGDEQYF
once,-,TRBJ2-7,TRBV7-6,TGTGCCAGCAGCTCGAGCGGGTTCTCCTACGAGCAGTACTTC,CASSSSGFSYEQYF
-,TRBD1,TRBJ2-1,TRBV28,TGTGCCAGCAGTCCCTCAGGGGGCTTCAGTCTACTGAGCTCCTACAATGAGCAGTTCTTC,CASSPSGGFSLLSSYNEQFF
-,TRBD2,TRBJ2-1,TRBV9,TGTGCCAGCAGCTCAGGAAGAGCGGGAGTTGTGAATGAGCAGTTCTTC,CASSSGRAGVVNEQFF
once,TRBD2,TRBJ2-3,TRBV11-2,TGTGCCAGCAGCTCGAACTTAGCGGGAGGCACAGATACGCAGTATTTT,CASSSNLAGGTDTQYF
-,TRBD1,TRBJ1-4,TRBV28,TGTGCCAGCAGACAACCAGGGGGTAATGAAAAACTGTTTTTT,CASRQPGGNEKLFF
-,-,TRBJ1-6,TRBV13,TGTGCCAGCAGCTTAGCGACAGCCTATAATTCACCCCTCCACTTT,CASSLATAYNSPLHF
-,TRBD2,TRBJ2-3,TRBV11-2,TGTGCCAGCAGCATACTAGCGGGTGCTAGCACAGATACGCAGTATTTT,CASSILAGASTDTQYF
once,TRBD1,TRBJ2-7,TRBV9,TGTGCCAGCAGCGCCAGCCTGGGACAGGGTCTTAACGAGCAGTACTTC,CASSASLGQGLNEQYF
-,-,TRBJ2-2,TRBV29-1,TGCAGCGTTGAACCCGGGAGAGGTACCGGGGAGCTGTTTTTT,CSVEPGRGTGELFF
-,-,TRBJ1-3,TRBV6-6,TGTGCCAGCAGTTACAACGGGGAGGGGGTGGGAAACACCATATATTTT,CASSYNGEGVGNTIYF
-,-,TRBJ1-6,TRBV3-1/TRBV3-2,TGTGCCAGCAGCCTCCTAACCCCCGAGAATTCACCCCTCCACTTT,CASSLLTPENSPLHF
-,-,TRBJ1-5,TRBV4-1,TGCGCCAGCAGCCAAGAGCCAGTCCTGGGAGGGCAGCCCCAGCATTTT,CASSQEPVLGGQPQHF
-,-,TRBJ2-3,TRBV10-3,TGTGCCATCAGTGAGCTCAACACCGGCACAGATACGCAGTATTTT,CAISELNTGTDTQYF
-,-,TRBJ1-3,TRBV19,TGTGCCAGTAGGTTACAGGGAACTCAGCCCATATATTTT,CASRLQGTQPIYF
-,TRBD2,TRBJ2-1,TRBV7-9,TGTGCCAGCAGCTTAGGGACTAGCGGGACTTATGACCCCTACAATGAGCAGTTCTTC,CASSLGTSGTYDPYNEQFF
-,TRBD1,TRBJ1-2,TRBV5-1,TGCGCCAGCAGCGAACAGGGGATTACCTATGGCTACACCTTC,CASSEQGITYGYTF
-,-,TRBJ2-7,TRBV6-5,TGTGCCAGCAGTTCAGGGGGGAGAGGGCTCCCTTACGAGCAGTACTTC,CASSSGGRGLPYEQYF
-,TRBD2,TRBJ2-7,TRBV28,TGTGCCACCTCAGAGCTTGGGACTAGCTCTTACGAGCAGTACTTC,CATSELGTSSYEQYF
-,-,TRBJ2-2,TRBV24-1,TGTGCCACCATGGCTAGCAGAAACACCGGGGAGCTGTTTTTT,CATMASRNTGELFF
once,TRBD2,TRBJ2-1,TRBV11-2,TGTGCCAGCAGCTTAGACCCTAGCGGGAGAAGGAATGAGCAGTTCTTC,CASSLDPSGRRNEQFF
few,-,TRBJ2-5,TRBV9,TGTGCCAGCAGCGTAAGCGGCGGAGAAGAGACCCAGTACTTC,CASSVSGGEETQYF
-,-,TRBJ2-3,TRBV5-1,TGCGCCAGCAGCCTGGTTGGCGGGGGCCCCACCGGTGCGCAGTATTTT,CASSLVGGGPTGAQYF